The clone carrying this T cell receptor (beta chain) was seen once. Its antigen is not known. Clones were sequenced by immunoSEQ multiplex PCR, and TCRdb holds only the in-frame ones, with some missing. Seen here are some 500,000 clones, 79% observed once, and the top ten hold around 12%. The entry originates in a study of shared clonotypes between healthy human individuals. Overall study results and limits: Represented genetic and exposure-history diversity was restricted by having few donors.

The donors were adults (healthy and HIV-negative) with no recent acute infections or vaccinations. Each sample came from a Caucasian adult donor living in Nashville, Tennessee. Germline loops: CDR1 SGHRS, CDR2 YFSETQ. The CDR3 is 20 residues long. V was pared by 0 bases and J by 0 bases, with 14 bases of the junction left unmatched. The sequence derives from a woman in her 40s in good health. Some clones in this sample may be carry-over from other donors' samples. The chain carries TRBV5-1 and TRBJ2-5, with 10 bases that match TRBD2. Sequencing was done on a sample of PBMCs. CDR3 sequence: CASSLGLIQRLAGHQETQYF. CDR3 DNA sequence: TGCGCCAGCAGCTTGGGACTTATTCAACGACTAGCGGGCCACCAAGAGACCCAGTACTTC.